These 30 T cell receptor beta chains share one sample of origin, sequenced in a study of blood T cell repertoires in COVID-19. Data came from immunoSEQ multiplex PCR; TCRdb stores just in-frame clones and leaves some out. The sample lists about 150,000 clones, around 85% occurring once. Sequencing was done on a sample of peripheral blood. Source of these receptors: a woman in her thirties or forties with active or convalescent COVID-19.

The V call is TRBV3-1 (or the pseudogene TRBV3-2), the J call TRBJ2-5, with D perhaps TRBD2 (5 bases). The CDR3 totals 13 residues. Germline V gene data show CDR1 as LGHDT and CDR2 as YNNKEL (reference sequence). The ends were cut back, 5 bases at V and 2 bases at J, with 9 bases in the middle. Here the CDR3 DNA reads TGTGCCAGCAGCTGGACTCCTCAAGAGACCCAGTACTTC. Residues: CASSWTPQETQYF.

This rearrangement joins TRBV29-1 to TRBJ1-2; the D gene is possibly TRBD1 (5 bases). This CDR3 spans 14 amino acids. Per germline, CDR1 SQVTM and CDR2 ANQGSEA. The V and J ends lost 3 bases and 3 bases respectively, with 14 bases between them. CDR3 loop: CSVERQGVDYGYTF. The CDR3 coding sequence is TGCAGCGTTGAGAGGCAGGGTGTAGACTATGGCTACACCTTC.

This chain connects TRBV27 to TRBJ2-3, with 9 nucleotides matching TRBD2. Trimming at V came to 3 bases and at J to 5 bases, leaving 6 bases not matched to a gene. The CDR3 totals 15 residues. Germline V CDR1 and CDR2: MNHEY, SMNVEV (reference sequence). CDR3 nucleotides: TGTGCCAGCAGTTTGGCGGGAGGGCTTATAGATACGCAGTATTTT. It translates to CASSLAGGLIDTQYF.

This clone has a single count. J is TRBJ2-3 and V is TRBV3-1 (or the pseudogene TRBV3-2); D is unresolved. The CDR3 extends over 11 amino acids. Trimming took 4 bases from V and 6 from J, leaving 5 bases between them. Germline V CDR1 and CDR2: LGHDT, YNNKEL (reference sequence). The CDR3 loop is CASSRLDTQYF. The DNA of the CDR3 is TGTGCCAGCAGCCGGCTGGATACGCAGTATTTT.

This clone was observed once. The rearrangement joins TRBV7-7 to TRBJ2-5; 8 bases match TRBD2. This CDR3 has 17 amino acids. The germline gives CDR1 SSHAT, CDR2 FNYEAQ (reference sequence). V was clipped by 3 bases and J by 5 bases; unmatched bases: 14. The CDR3 protein is CASSLLSGLGGWETQYF. Here the CDR3 DNA reads TGTGCCAGCAGCTTGTTGTCGGGACTAGGCGGATGGGAGACCCAGTACTTC.

V is TRBV4-1 and J is TRBJ1-1, with TRBD1 identical over 9 bases. The CDR3 has 15 residues. The junction had 2 bases not matched to a gene; V was cut back by 2 bases and J by 1 base. CDR1 is MGHRA, CDR2 YSYEKL, per germline. The CDR3 spells CASSQMGQGNTEAFF. CDR3 nucleotides: TGCGCCAGCAGCCAAATGGGACAGGGGAACACTGAAGCTTTCTTT.

J is TRBJ1-2 and V is TRBV5-1; 9 positions match TRBD1. The trim removed 0 bases at V and 8 bases at J, leaving 5 bases unmatched. CDR1 is SGHRS and CDR2 is YFSETQ in the germline V gene. The length of the CDR3 is 14 residues. CDR3 amino acids: CASSLAGQGRGYTF. The CDR3 DNA sequence: TGCGCCAGCAGCTTGGCAGGACAGGGGAGGGGCTACACCTTC. Combining the CDR3 with reference TRBV5-1 and TRBJ1-2 gives the whole variable domain KAGVTQTPRYLIKTRGQQVTLSCSPISGHRSVSWYQQTPGQGLQFLFEYFSETQRNKGNFPGRFSGRQFSNSRSEMNVSTLELGDSALYLCASSLAGQGRGYTFGSGTRLTVV.

A single count supports this clone. The chain combines TRBV20-1 with TRBJ1-2, with D tentatively TRBD1 (6 bases). The V end was cut by 6 bases, the J end by 1 base, with 6 bases between. Germline V CDR1 and CDR2: DFQATT, SNEGSKA (reference sequence). This CDR3 comprises 11 residues. The CDR3 DNA reads as TGCAGTGCGGACAGTAACTATGGCTACACCTTC. This codes for CSADSNYGYTF.

This clone showed up just a few times. The V gene is TRBV11-2, the J gene TRBJ1-2; D is undetermined. The CDR3 runs 15 residues. Germline CDR1 and CDR2: SGHAT and FQNNGV. V gave up 5 bases and J gave up 2 bases, with 15 bases separating them. CDR3 residues: CASSPNEGSNYGYTF. CDR3 DNA sequence: TGTGCCAGCAGCCCCAACGAGGGTTCCAACTATGGCTACACCTTC.

The chain carries TRBV12-3 or TRBV12-4 and TRBJ1-1, with D possibly TRBD1 on 6 matching bases. The V and J ends lost 5 bases and 7 bases respectively, with 11 bases between them. The CDR3 runs 12 residues. The DNA for the CDR3 is TGTGCCAGCAGTCCCCAGGGGTTTGAAGCTTTCTTT. Its translation is CASSPQGFEAFF.

The chain is built from TRBV6-2 or TRBV6-3 and TRBJ2-4; 9 bases align to TRBD1. Unmatched junction bases numbered 15, after V lost 5 bases and J lost 1 base. The germline V gene encodes CDR1 MNHEY and CDR2 SVGEGT. The CDR3 has 19 residues. The chain's CDR3 is CASSPRDRVWGRAKNIQYF. Here the CDR3 DNA reads TGTGCCAGCAGTCCCCGGGACAGGGTTTGGGGTCGTGCCAAAAACATTCAGTACTTC.

The chain combines TRBV27 with TRBJ2-7, with TRBD1 as a possible D gene (6 bases). CDR3 length: 13 amino acids. Germline values: CDR1 MNHEY, CDR2 SMNVEV (reference sequence). V was pared by 2 bases and J by 3 bases, with 8 bases between. CDR3 amino acids: CASSLNRDYEQYF. Here the CDR3 DNA reads TGTGCCAGCAGTTTAAACAGGGACTACGAGCAGTACTTC.

V and J are TRBV19 and TRBJ1-1, with D perhaps matching TRBD1 (5 bases). The length of the CDR3 is 13 residues. The V gene lost 6 bases and the J gene lost 1 base, with 9 bases spanning the gap. In germline, CDR1 is LNHDA, CDR2 SQIVND (reference sequence). The CDR3 DNA is TGTGCCAGTAGAAAAGGGGCGAACACTGAAGCTTTCTTT. Protein sequence: CASRKGANTEAFF.

The CDR3 region has the DNA TGTGCCAGCAGGGGCGACAACTACTATGGCTACACCTTC. This translates into CASRGDNYYGYTF. The chain couples TRBV28 to TRBJ1-2, with D uncertain. The germline CDR1 and CDR2 sequences are MDHEN and SYDVKM. This CDR3 region has 13 residues. The ends were cut back, 6 bases at V and 3 bases at J, with 11 bases in the middle.

The rearrangement joins TRBV11-2 to TRBJ2-3; 12 nucleotides match TRBD2. The germline CDR1 and CDR2 sequences are SGHAT and FQNNGV. J gave up 10 bases and V 1 base, and 9 bases lay outside the gene matches. This CDR3 comprises 16 residues. The CDR3 DNA is TGTGCCAGCAGCTTAGGCCTAGCGGGGGGGCGGTACCCGCAGTATTTT. Translating it yields CASSLGLAGGRYPQYF.

The rearrangement joins TRBV19 to TRBJ2-7; unclear D gene. V lost 4 bases and J lost 2, with 12 bases in between. CDR3 length equals 14 residues. Germline CDR1 and CDR2: LNHDA and SQIVND (reference sequence). CDR3 sequence reads: CASSRAVGAYEQYF. CDR3 nucleotide sequence: TGTGCCAGTAGTAGGGCAGTTGGTGCCTACGAGCAGTACTTC. Full variable domain (outside the CDR3, taken from reference TRBV19 and TRBJ2-7): DGGITQSPKYLFRKEGQNVTLSCEQNLNHDAMYWYRQDPGQGLRLIYYSQIVNDFQKGDIAEGYSVSREKKESFPLTVTSAQKNPTAFYLCASSRAVGAYEQYFGPGTRLTVT.

This clone has a handful of counts. The V call is TRBV28, the J call TRBJ1-3; no clear D. The CDR3 spans 13 residues. The germline gives CDR1 MDHEN, CDR2 SYDVKM. Deletions cut 6 bases from V and 0 bases from J, with 6 bases between. The CDR3 DNA follows: TGTGCCAGCAGACACCGCTCTGGAAACACCATATATTTT. Translating gives CASRHRSGNTIYF.

Written as DNA, the CDR3 is TGCGCCAGCAGCTTGGGGGGAGCGCCTAACTATGGCTACACCTTC. Residues: CASSLGGAPNYGYTF. The rearrangement uses TRBV5-1 and TRBJ1-2; D not certain. The CDR3 consists of 15 residues. The germline V gene encodes CDR1 SGHRS and CDR2 YFSETQ. Between the trimmed V and J ends, which lost 0 bases and 0 bases, there was a span of 9 bases.

V gene TRBV5-5 combines with J gene TRBJ1-4; D is perhaps TRBD1 (6 bases). V lost 4 bases to trimming and J lost 4 bases, with 11 bases between them. CDR1 and CDR2 from the germline V gene are SGHKS and YYEKEE (reference sequence). The CDR3 runs 14 residues. For the CDR3, the DNA is TGTGCCAGCAGCCGGGACACGTTTAATGAAAAACTGTTTTTT. The encoded protein is CASSRDTFNEKLFF.

J is TRBJ1-2 and V is TRBV18; the match to TRBD1 covers 8 bases. The V segment lost 1 base and the J segment 8 bases; nucleotides outside the gene matches: 21. Germline V CDR1 and CDR2: KGHSH, LQKENI. The CDR3 has 19 amino acids. CDR3 in DNA: TGTGCCAGCTCACCACAACGATATAAACCTCCGGGACAGGACGCGGGCTACACCTTC. Amino acids: CASSPQRYKPPGQDAGYTF. Complete variable domain (other parts from reference TRBV18 and TRBJ1-2): NAGVMQNPRHLVRRRGQEARLRCSPMKGHSHVYWYRQLPEEGLKFMVYLQKENIIDESGMPKERFSAEFPKEGPSILRIQQVVRGDSAAYFCASSPQRYKPPGQDAGYTFGSGTRLTVV.

The count of this clone is one. V gene TRBV18 combines with J gene TRBJ1-4; perhaps TRBD1 as D (5 bases). Trimming removed 2 bases from V and 8 bases from J, with 15 bases in between. This CDR3 has 15 residues. CDR1 KGHSH and CDR2 LQKENI come from the germline V gene. Here the CDR3 reads CASSPSGQGGEKLFF. In DNA form, the CDR3 reads TGTGCCAGCTCACCATCGGGCCAGGGAGGAGAAAAACTGTTTTTT. The complete variable domain, with remaining parts taken from reference TRBV18 and TRBJ1-4, reads NAGVMQNPRHLVRRRGQEARLRCSPMKGHSHVYWYRQLPEEGLKFMVYLQKENIIDESGMPKERFSAEFPKEGPSILRIQQVVRGDSAAYFCASSPSGQGGEKLFFGSGTQLSVL.

This chain connects TRBV10-2 to TRBJ1-4, with D possibly being TRBD1 (5 bases). CDR3 size: 14 residues. V was trimmed by 10 bases and J by 0 bases, leaving 12 bases between them. The germline V gene encodes CDR1 WSHSY and CDR2 SAAADI. CDR3 in DNA: TGCGCCACGAGACAGATTGCAACTAATGAAAAACTGTTTTTT. Its translation is CATRQIATNEKLFF.

A single count supports this clone. The rearrangement joins TRBV11-2 to TRBJ2-7, with D possibly being TRBD1 (5 bases). V was pared by 5 bases and J by 5 bases, with 13 bases between. CDR1 is SGHAT and CDR2 is FQNNGV in the germline V gene. This CDR3 region has 13 residues. Here the CDR3 reads CASSPDRGHEQYF. The DNA for the CDR3 is TGTGCCAGCAGCCCCGACAGAGGACACGAGCAGTACTTC.

V usage is TRBV4-1 and J usage is TRBJ1-1; 8 bases line up with TRBD1. V lost 3 bases to trimming and J lost 4 bases; unmatched junction nucleotides: 13. The germline V gene encodes CDR1 MGHRA and CDR2 YSYEKL. The CDR3 extends over 17 amino acids. The CDR3 protein is CASSHKPDRGRITEAFF. The CDR3 nucleotides are TGCGCCAGCAGCCATAAGCCTGACAGGGGACGGATCACTGAAGCTTTCTTT.

The chain links TRBV28 to TRBJ2-3; perhaps TRBD1 as D (6 bases). V shed 1 base and J shed 7 bases, with 9 bases lying between them. Germline V lookup: CDR1 MDHEN, CDR2 SYDVKM. There are 13 residues in the CDR3. The CDR3 DNA is TGTGCCAGCAGTTTATCAGGGGTCAATACGCAGTATTTT. It translates to CASSLSGVNTQYF.

To note about this clone: Other DNA sequences in the sample encode the same CDR3. The rearrangement links TRBV28 to TRBJ2-7; TRBD1 aligns across 9 bases. Germline V lookup: CDR1 MDHEN, CDR2 SYDVKM. Trimming cost V 6 bases and J 0 bases; bases outside gene matches: 6. This CDR3 has 15 residues. This CDR3 is CASSLSTGGSYEQYF. The CDR3 DNA follows: TGTGCCAGCAGCCTCTCGACAGGGGGCTCCTACGAGCAGTACTTC.

This rearrangement joins TRBV24-1 to TRBJ2-1; 8 positions match TRBD1. The CDR3 has 16 amino acids. V gave up 1 base and J gave up 4 bases; unmatched junction bases: 5. The germline CDR1 and CDR2 sequences are KGHDR and SFDVKD. CDR3 sequence reads: CATSDFTGGIYNEQFF. DNA of the CDR3: TGTGCCACCAGTGATTTTACAGGGGGAATTTACAATGAGCAGTTCTTC.

V usage is TRBV2 and J usage is TRBJ1-5, with 7 bases fitting TRBD1. The V gene's germline CDR1 is SNHLY and CDR2 FYNNEI. The CDR3 totals 15 residues. Trimming cost V 4 bases and J 1 base; bases outside gene matches: 4. The CDR3 sequence: CASSAEGQSNQPQHF. CDR3 bases: TGTGCCAGCAGTGCCGAGGGACAGAGCAATCAGCCCCAGCATTTT. Combining the CDR3 with reference TRBV2 and TRBJ1-5 gives the whole variable domain EPEVTQTPSHQVTQMGQEVILRCVPISNHLYFYWYRQILGQKVEFLVSFYNNEISEKSEIFDDQFSVERPDGSNFTLKIRSTKLEDSAMYFCASSAEGQSNQPQHFGDGTRLSIL.

The V call is TRBV27, the J call TRBJ1-3; perhaps TRBD1 as D (5 bases). V gave up 8 bases and J gave up 4 bases, with 18 bases separating them. Germline V lookup: CDR1 MNHEY, CDR2 SMNVEV (reference sequence). The CDR3 spans 15 residues. The CDR3 reads CASRSTGASGNTIYF. Here the CDR3 DNA reads TGTGCCAGCCGATCCACAGGTGCGTCAGGAAACACCATATATTTT.

The chain has TRBV5-4 and TRBJ2-3, with D possibly being TRBD2 (7 bases). V was cut by 4 bases and J by 2 bases, with 17 bases left in between. The CDR3 is 16 residues long. Germline V gene lookup returns CDR1 SGHNT and CDR2 YYREEE (reference sequence). The CDR3: CASSVHIGGPTDTQYF. The CDR3 nucleotides are TGTGCCAGCAGCGTGCACATCGGGGGGCCCACAGATACGCAGTATTTT.